Listed below are T cell receptor beta chains from one sample, sequenced in a study of cytomegalovirus exposure and HLA in healthy donors. Method: immunoSEQ multiplex PCR; TCRdb's copy keeps in-frame clones and lacks some. This table has over 100,000 clones, roughly three quarters appearing once. The sequencing input was PBMCs. The receptors shown here come from a woman in her 50s in good health and CMV-seropositive. Both conserved end residues are part of each CDR3. The D gene is left open where the match is weak. Clone size is shown for a subset of rows, as once, few, many or a class of expanded clone.

j_call d_call clone_size v_call cdr3_nt cdr3_aa
TRBJ2-5 NA NA TRBV9 TGTGCCAGCAGCGTAGATAGGGGAGAGACCCAGTACTTC CASSVDRGETQYF
TRBJ2-3 NA NA TRBV19 TGTGCCAGTAGTACGGGACTCGGGGCGGATACGCAGTATTTT CASSTGLGADTQYF
TRBJ2-7 TRBD2 NA TRBV9 TGTGCCAGCAGCACTAGCGGGGGGAGCTACGAGCAGTACTTC CASSTSGGSYEQYF
TRBJ2-7 TRBD1 NA TRBV15 TGTGCCACCAGCTCCCGGGACAGGGGAGTACACGAGCAGTACTTC CATSSRDRGVHEQYF
TRBJ1-1 NA NA TRBV29-1 TGCAGCGTTGAAGGGGGAGGGTACACTGAAGCTTTCTTT CSVEGGGYTEAFF
TRBJ1-1 NA NA TRBV2 TGTGCCAGCACCCAGGATTTGAACACTGAAGCTTTCTTT CASTQDLNTEAFF
TRBJ1-4 TRBD1 NA TRBV27 TGTGCCAGCAGTCCTGACCTATCCGGGACAGAGCGAGAAAAACTGTTTTTT CASSPDLSGTEREKLFF
TRBJ1-1 NA few TRBV6-5 TGTGCCAGCACCCAGACAGGCGCAAACACTGAAGCTTTCTTT CASTQTGANTEAFF
TRBJ1-2 NA NA TRBV27 TGTGCCAGCAGTTGGGAGGAGTGGGCAGGTGGCTACACCTTC CASSWEEWAGGYTF
TRBJ2-5 TRBD2 NA TRBV19 TGTGCCAGTAGTAAGCGCCTAGCGGGGGCCGCTATAGAGACCCAGTACTTC CASSKRLAGAAIETQYF
TRBJ2-2 NA NA TRBV2 TGTGCCAGCGGGGCTAGGGGAGGGACAAACACCGGGGAGCTGTTTTTT CASGARGGTNTGELFF
TRBJ2-7 TRBD2 NA TRBV5-4 TGTGCCAGCAGCCTACGAAGCGGGGGGGACTACGAGCAGTACTTC CASSLRSGGDYEQYF
TRBJ2-3 TRBD1 NA TRBV18 TGTGCCAGCTCACCGGGACAGATAATCACAGATACGCAGTATTTT CASSPGQIITDTQYF
TRBJ2-5 NA NA TRBV19 TGTGCCAGTAGTATAGCGACAGTTGGACAGACCCAGTACTTC CASSIATVGQTQYF
TRBJ2-1 TRBD2 NA TRBV4-3 TGCGCCAGCAGCCAAGGGGCTAGCGGGAGAGGAAGTGAGCAGTTCTTC CASSQGASGRGSEQFF
TRBJ2-3 NA NA TRBV29-1 TGCAGCGTTGGTTCCCTAGCAAAAGATACGCAGTATTTT CSVGSLAKDTQYF
TRBJ1-1 NA few TRBV7-9 TGTGCCAGCAGCATCGGACAGAAAAACACTGAAGCTTTCTTT CASSIGQKNTEAFF
TRBJ2-3 TRBD2 NA TRBV7-2 TGTGCCAGCAGCTTAGAGGCTAGCGGTTCTACCTTCCGGGATACGCAGTATTTT CASSLEASGSTFRDTQYF
TRBJ1-5 TRBD1 NA TRBV11-2 TGTGCCAGCAGCTCAGGAGGGGACAGGGGGCTGGGACAGCCCCAGCATTTT CASSSGGDRGLGQPQHF
TRBJ1-4 TRBD1 NA TRBV5-6 TGTGCCAGCAGCTCCGCCGGGACAGGAAATGAAAAACTGTTTTTT CASSSAGTGNEKLFF
TRBJ2-1 TRBD2 few TRBV27 TGTGCCAGCAGTTTATCTCGACTAGCGGGGAGTCGGTACAATGAGCAGTTCTTC CASSLSRLAGSRYNEQFF
TRBJ1-4 NA NA TRBV6-6 TGTGCCAGCCGTTGGGGCGACGCAACTAATGAAAAACTGTTTTTT CASRWGDATNEKLFF
TRBJ2-7 TRBD1 NA TRBV18 TGTGCCAGCTCACCGTACAGGGGATACGAGCAGTACTTC CASSPYRGYEQYF
TRBJ1-4 TRBD1 NA TRBV4-3 TGCGCCAGCAGCCAAGTTGGGACAGTCGTCGAAAAACTGTTTTTT CASSQVGTVVEKLFF
TRBJ2-3 NA few TRBV10-3 TGTGCCATCAGGGGACTTCCCACAGATACGCAGTATTTT CAIRGLPTDTQYF
TRBJ1-2 NA NA TRBV27 TGTGCCAGCACGACGGGAGGGCGAGGCTACACCTTC CASTTGGRGYTF
TRBJ2-7 NA NA TRBV5-6 TGTGCCAGCAGCTCCTTCGCGGAAACCTACGAGCAGTACTTC CASSSFAETYEQYF
TRBJ1-1 NA NA TRBV7-2 TGTGCCAGCAGCTTAGTAGCAGGGGTTGAAGCTTTCTTT CASSLVAGVEAFF
TRBJ2-7 NA NA TRBV27 TGTGCCAGCATGGGGGCCTCCTACGAGCAGTACTTC CASMGASYEQYF
TRBJ2-5 NA NA TRBV7-9 TGTGCCAGCAGCTTAGGCCAGGGATGGGAGACCCAGTACTTC CASSLGQGWETQYF
TRBJ2-7 NA NA TRBV5-4 TGTGCCAGCAGCTTGGACCCACGCCCCAGCTCCTACGAGCAGTACTTC CASSLDPRPSSYEQYF
TRBJ2-1 NA few TRBV2 TGTGCCAGCAGTGTAACTTACAATGAGCAGTTCTTC CASSVTYNEQFF
TRBJ2-1 TRBD1 NA TRBV2 TGTGCCAGCAGTGACGACGTAGGGACAGGGTTCAATGAGCAGTTCTTC CASSDDVGTGFNEQFF
TRBJ2-7 TRBD2 NA TRBV7-7 TGTGCTAGCAGCTTAGGACTAGCCTACGAGCAGTACTTC CASSLGLAYEQYF
TRBJ2-3 NA few TRBV12-5 TGTGCTAGTGGAATATCAGGGGGCACAGATACGCAGTATTTT CASGISGGTDTQYF
TRBJ2-7 TRBD2 NA TRBV5-6 TGTGCCAGCAGCTTGGACAGCGGGGGGAGCTACGAGCAGTACTTC CASSLDSGGSYEQYF
TRBJ2-5 NA NA TRBV23-1 TGCGCCAGCAGTCTTACAGGGTTCGCAGAGACCCAGTACTTC CASSLTGFAETQYF
TRBJ2-7 NA NA TRBV7-9 TGTGCCAGCAGCTCAACATCCTACGAGCAGTACTTC CASSSTSYEQYF
TRBJ2-7 NA NA TRBV4-3 TGCGCCAGCAGCCAAGATCGAGGGCCCCCCTACGAGCAGTACTTC CASSQDRGPPYEQYF
TRBJ2-5 TRBD1 NA TRBV7-6 TGTGCCAGCAGCTTCGGGACAGGGGATCAAGAGACCCAGTACTTC CASSFGTGDQETQYF
TRBJ2-7 NA NA TRBV7-8 TGTGCCAGCAGCTTAGTACAGACCTACGAGCAGTACTTC CASSLVQTYEQYF
TRBJ2-5 NA NA TRBV6-6 TGTGCCAGCAGTGCGGGGAGGGAGACCCAGTACTTC CASSAGRETQYF